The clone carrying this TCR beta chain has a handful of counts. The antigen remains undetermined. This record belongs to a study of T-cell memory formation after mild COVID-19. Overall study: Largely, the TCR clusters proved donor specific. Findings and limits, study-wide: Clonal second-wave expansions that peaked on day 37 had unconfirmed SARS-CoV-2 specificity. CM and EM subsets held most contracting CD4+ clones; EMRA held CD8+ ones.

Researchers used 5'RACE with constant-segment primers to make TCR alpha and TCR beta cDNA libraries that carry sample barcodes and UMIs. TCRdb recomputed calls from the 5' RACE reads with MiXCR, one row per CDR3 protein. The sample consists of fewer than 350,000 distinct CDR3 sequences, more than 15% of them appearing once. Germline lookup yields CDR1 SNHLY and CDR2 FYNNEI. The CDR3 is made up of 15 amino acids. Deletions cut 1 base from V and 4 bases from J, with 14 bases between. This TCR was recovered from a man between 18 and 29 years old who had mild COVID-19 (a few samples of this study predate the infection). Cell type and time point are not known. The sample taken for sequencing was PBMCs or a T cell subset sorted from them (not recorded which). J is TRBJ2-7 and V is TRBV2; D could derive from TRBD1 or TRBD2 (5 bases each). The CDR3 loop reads CASSEGDLALYEQYV. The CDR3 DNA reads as TGTGCCAGCAGTGAAGGGGACCTTGCCCTTTACGAGCAGTACGTC.